This TCR beta chain was captured in a study of T cell responses to AZD1222 COVID-19 vaccine. Germline V CDR1 and CDR2: KGHSH, LQKENI. V was cut by 6 bases and J by 0 bases, with 9 bases left in between. This CDR3 is 14 amino acids long. Clones were sequenced by immunoSEQ multiplex PCR, and TCRdb holds only the in-frame ones, with some missing. The table includes some 170,000 clones, about nine tenths detected once. The source is an adult who received the MenACWY meningococcal vaccine as a control. This specimen was peripheral blood, taken 28 days after the second dose of the MenACWY control vaccine. The genes are TRBV18 and TRBJ2-1, with D tentatively TRBD1 (6 bases). In DNA, the CDR3 is TGTGCCAGCTCGGACAGTTACTCCTACAATGAGCAGTTCTTC. This encodes CASSDSYSYNEQFF. Using reference TRBV18 and TRBJ2-1 for the parts outside the CDR3, the full variable domain is NAGVMQNPRHLVRRRGQEARLRCSPMKGHSHVYWYRQLPEEGLKFMVYLQKENIIDESGMPKERFSAEFPKEGPSILRIQQVVRGDSAAYFCASSDSYSYNEQFFGPGTRLTVL.